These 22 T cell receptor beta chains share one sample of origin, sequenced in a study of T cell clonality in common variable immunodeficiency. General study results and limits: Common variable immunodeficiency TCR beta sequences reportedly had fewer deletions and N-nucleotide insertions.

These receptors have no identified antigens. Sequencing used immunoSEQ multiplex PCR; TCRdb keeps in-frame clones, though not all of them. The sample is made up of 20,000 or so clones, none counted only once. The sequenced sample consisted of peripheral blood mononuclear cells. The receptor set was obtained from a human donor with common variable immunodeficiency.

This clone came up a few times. CDR3 bases read: TGCGCCAGCACTAAGGGACAGGGGGCGTGGAACACTGAA. It translates to CASTKGQGAWNTE. The CDR3, in full, reads CASTKGQGAWNTEAFF. This sequence joins TRBV10-2 and TRBJ1-1, with 12 bases lining up with TRBD1. The observed sequence ends 3 residues before the CDR3 terminus, with the missing tail filled in from the germline J gene. This CDR3 comprises 16 residues. J gave up 1 base and V 7 bases, and 7 bases lay outside the gene matches. Per the germline V gene, CDR1 is WSHSY and CDR2 is SAAADI.

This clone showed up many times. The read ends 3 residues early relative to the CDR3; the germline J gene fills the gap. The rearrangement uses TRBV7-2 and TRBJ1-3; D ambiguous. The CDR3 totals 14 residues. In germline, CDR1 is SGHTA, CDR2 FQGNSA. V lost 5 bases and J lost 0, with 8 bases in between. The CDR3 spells CASSRRSSGNTIYF. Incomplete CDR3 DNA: TGTGCCAGCAGCCGTCGTTCCTCTGGAAACACC.

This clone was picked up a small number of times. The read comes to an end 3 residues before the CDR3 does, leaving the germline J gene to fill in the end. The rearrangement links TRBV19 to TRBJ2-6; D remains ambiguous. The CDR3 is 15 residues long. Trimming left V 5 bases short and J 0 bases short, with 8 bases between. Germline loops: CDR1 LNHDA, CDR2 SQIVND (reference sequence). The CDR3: CASSGSYSGANVLTF. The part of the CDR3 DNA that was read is TGTGCCAGTAGTGGTTCCTACTCTGGGGCCAACGTC.

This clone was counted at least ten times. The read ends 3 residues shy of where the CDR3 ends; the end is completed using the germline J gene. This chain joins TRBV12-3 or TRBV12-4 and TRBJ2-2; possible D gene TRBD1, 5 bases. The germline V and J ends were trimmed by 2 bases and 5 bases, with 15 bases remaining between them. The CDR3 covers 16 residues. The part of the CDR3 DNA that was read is TGTGCCAGCAGTTTATACTCAGGGATCGGGACCGGGGAG. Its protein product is CASSLYSGIGTGE. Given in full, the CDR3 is CASSLYSGIGTGELFF.

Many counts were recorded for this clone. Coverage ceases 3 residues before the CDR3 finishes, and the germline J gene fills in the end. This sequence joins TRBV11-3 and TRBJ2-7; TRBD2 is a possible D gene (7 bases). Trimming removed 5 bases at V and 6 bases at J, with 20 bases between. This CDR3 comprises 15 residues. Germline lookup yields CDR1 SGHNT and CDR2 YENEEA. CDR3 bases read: TGTGCCAGCAGCGCAACTAGGGGGGGCTCGGGCGAG. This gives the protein CASSATRGGSGE. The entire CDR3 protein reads CASSATRGGSGEQYF. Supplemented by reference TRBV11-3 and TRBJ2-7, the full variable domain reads EAGVVQSPRYKIIEKKQPVAFWCNPISGHNTLYWYLQNLGQGPELLIRYENEEAVDDSQLPKDRFSAERLKGVDSTLKIQPAELGDSAVYLCASSATRGGSGEQYFGPGTRLTVT.

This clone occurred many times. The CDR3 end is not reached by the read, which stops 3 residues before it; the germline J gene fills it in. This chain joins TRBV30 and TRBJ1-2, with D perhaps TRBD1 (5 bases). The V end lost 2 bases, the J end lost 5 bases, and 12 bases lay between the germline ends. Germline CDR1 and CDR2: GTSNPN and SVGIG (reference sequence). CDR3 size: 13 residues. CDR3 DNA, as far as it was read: TGTGCCTGGAGTCCCCTGGGGGGTTATGGC. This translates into CAWSPLGGYG. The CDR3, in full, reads CAWSPLGGYGYTF.

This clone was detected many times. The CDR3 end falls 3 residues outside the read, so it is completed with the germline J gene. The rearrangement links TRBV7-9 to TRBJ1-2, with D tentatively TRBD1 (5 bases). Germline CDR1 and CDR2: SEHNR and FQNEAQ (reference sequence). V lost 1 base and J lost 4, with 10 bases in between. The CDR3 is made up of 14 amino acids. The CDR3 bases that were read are TGTGCCAGCAGCTTAGTCAGGGAGGGCTATGGC. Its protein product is CASSLVREGYG. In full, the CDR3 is CASSLVREGYGYTF. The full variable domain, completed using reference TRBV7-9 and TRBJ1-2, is DTGVSQNPRHKITKRGQNVTFRCDPISEHNRLYWYRQTLGQGPEFLTYFQNEAQLEKSRLLSDRFSAERPKGSFSTLEIQRTEQGDSAMYLCASSLVREGYGYTFGSGTRLTVV.

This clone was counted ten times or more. Partial CDR3 DNA: TGTGCCTGGAGTGTACAGACAACTAATGAAAAA. Translating it yields CAWSVQTTNEK. The full CDR3 is CAWSVQTTNEKLFF. The rearrangement uses TRBV30 and TRBJ1-4, with unresolved D. The missing CDR3 end, 3 residues past where the read stops, is filled in from the germline J gene. The V gene lost 0 bases and the J gene lost 0 bases, with 5 bases spanning the gap. CDR3 length: 14 amino acids. Germline values: CDR1 GTSNPN, CDR2 SVGIG (reference sequence).

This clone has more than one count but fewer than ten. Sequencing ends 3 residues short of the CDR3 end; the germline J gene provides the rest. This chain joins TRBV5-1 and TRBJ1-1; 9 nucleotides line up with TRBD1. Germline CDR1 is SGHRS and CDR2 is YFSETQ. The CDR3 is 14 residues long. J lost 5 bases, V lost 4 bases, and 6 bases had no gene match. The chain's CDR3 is CASSRRDRVTEAFF. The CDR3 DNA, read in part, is TGCGCCAGCAGCAGACGGGACAGGGTAACTGAA.

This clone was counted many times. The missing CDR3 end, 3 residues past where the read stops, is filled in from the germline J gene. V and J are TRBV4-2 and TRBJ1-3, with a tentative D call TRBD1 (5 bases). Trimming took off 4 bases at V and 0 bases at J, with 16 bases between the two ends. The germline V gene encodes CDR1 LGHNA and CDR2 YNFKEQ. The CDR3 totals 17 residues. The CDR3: CASSLSGGALSGNTIYF. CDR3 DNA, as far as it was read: TGTGCCAGCAGCCTTTCCGGTGGGGCCCTCTCTGGAAACACC.

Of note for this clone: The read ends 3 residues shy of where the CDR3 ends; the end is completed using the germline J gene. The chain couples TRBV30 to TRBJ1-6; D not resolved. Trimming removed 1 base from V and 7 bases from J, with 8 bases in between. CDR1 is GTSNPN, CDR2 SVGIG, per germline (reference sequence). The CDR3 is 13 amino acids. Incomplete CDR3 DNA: TGTGCCTGGAGTGACAGTTTAAATTCACCC. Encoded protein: CAWSDSLNSP. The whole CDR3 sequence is CAWSDSLNSPLHF. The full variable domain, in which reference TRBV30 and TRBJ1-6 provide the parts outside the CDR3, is SQTIHQWPATLVQPVGSPLSLECTVEGTSNPNLYWYRQAAGRGLQLLFYSVGIGQISSEVPQNLSASRPQDRQFILSSKKLLLSDSGFYLCAWSDSLNSPLHFGNGTRLTVT.

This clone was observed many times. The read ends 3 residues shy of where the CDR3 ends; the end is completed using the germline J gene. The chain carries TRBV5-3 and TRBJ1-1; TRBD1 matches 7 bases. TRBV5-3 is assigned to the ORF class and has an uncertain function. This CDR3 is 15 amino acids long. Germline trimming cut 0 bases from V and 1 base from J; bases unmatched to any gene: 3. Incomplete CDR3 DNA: TGTGCCAGAAGCTTGGATGGGGACAGGAACACTGAA. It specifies CARSLDGDRNTE. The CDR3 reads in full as CARSLDGDRNTEAFF.

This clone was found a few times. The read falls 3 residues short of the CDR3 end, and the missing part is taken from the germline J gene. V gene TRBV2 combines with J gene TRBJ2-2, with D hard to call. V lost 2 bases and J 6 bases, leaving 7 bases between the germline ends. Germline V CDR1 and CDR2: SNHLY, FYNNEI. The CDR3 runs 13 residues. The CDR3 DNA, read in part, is TGTGCCAGCAGTGAAAAGGTCGCCGGGGAG. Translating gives CASSEKVAGE. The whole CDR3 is CASSEKVAGELFF.

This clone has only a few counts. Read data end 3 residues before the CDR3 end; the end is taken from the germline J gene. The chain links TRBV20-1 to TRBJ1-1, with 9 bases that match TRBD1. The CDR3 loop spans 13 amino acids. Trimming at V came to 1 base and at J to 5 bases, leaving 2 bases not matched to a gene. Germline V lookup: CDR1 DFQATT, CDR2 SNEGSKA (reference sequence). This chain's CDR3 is CSARGGQGTEAFF. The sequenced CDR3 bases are TGCAGTGCTAGAGGGGGACAGGGTACTGAA.

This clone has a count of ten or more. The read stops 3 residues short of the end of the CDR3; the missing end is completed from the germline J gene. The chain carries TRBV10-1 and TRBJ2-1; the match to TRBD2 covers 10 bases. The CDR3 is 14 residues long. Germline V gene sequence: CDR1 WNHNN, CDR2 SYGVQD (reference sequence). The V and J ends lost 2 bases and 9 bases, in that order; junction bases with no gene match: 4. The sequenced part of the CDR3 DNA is TGCGCCAGCAGTGAGACACCTAGCGGGAGTGAG. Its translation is CASSETPSGSE. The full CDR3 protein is CASSETPSGSEQFF.

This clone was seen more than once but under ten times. The covered CDR3 bases are TGTGCCAGTAGTCCCATGGACAGTGAA. This gives the protein CASSPMDSE. The CDR3, in full, reads CASSPMDSEAFF. J is TRBJ1-1 and V is TRBV19, with TRBD1 as a possible D gene (6 bases). The read falls 3 residues short of the CDR3 end, and the missing part is taken from the germline J gene. This CDR3 spans 12 amino acids. Trimming took off 5 bases at V and 7 bases at J, with 11 bases between the two ends. CDR1 and CDR2 from the germline V gene are LNHDA and SQIVND (reference sequence).

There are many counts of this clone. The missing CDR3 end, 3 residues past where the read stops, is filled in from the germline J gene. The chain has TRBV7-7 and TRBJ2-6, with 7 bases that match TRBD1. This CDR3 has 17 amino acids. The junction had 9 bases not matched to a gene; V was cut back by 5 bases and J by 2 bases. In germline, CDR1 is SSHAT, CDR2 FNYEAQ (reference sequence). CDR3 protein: CASSPLQGRPGANVLTF. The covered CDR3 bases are TGTGCCAGCAGCCCATTACAGGGGCGGCCTGGGGCCAACGTC.

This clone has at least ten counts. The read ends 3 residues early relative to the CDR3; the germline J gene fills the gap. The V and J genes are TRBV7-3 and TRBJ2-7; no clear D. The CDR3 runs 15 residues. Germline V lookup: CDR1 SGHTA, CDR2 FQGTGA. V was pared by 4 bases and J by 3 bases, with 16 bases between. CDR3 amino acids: CASSSKSAVFYEQYF. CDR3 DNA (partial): TGTGCCAGCAGCTCGAAGTCCGCAGTGTTCTACGAG.

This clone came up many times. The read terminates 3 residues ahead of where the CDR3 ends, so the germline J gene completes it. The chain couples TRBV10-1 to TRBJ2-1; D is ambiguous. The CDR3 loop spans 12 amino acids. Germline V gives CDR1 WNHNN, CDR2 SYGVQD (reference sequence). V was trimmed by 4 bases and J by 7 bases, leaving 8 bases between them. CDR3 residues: CASSGSNNEQFF. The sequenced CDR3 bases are TGCGCCAGCAGTGGGTCTAATAATGAG.

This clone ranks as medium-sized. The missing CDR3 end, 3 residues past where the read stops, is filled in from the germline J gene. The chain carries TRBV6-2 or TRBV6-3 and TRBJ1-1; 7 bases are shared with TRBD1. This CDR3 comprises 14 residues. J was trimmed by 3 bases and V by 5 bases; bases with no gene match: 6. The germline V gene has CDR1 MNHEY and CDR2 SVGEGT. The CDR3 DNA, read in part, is TGTGCCAGCAGTAACAGGGGTGGGCACACTGAA. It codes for CASSNRGGHTE. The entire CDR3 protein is CASSNRGGHTEAFF.

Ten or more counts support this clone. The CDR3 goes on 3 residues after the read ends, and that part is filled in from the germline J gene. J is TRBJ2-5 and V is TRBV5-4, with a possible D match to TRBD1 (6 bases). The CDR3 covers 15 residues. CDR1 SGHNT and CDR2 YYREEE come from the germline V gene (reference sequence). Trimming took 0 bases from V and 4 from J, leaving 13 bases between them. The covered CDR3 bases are TGTGCCAGCAGCTTGGTGTCAGGGGAAGGAGAGACC. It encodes CASSLVSGEGET. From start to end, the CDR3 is CASSLVSGEGETQYF.

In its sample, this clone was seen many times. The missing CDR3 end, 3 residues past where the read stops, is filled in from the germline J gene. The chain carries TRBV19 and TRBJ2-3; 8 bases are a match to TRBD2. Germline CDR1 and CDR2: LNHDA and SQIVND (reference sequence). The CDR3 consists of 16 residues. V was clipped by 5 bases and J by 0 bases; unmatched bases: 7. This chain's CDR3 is CASSPPSGSSTDTQYF. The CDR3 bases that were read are TGTGCCAGTAGTCCACCTAGCGGGTCTAGCACAGATACG.